This TCR beta chain was sequenced for a study of cytomegalovirus exposure and HLA in healthy donors. Study-wide context: Of fewer than 450 genotyped donors, around 76% clustered with self-reported Caucasian donors. Study-wide results and limits: Among TCR beta chains of equal frequency, HLA-associated ones were more clonally expanded in a later analysis.

The length of the CDR3 is 11 residues. Germline V gene lookup returns CDR1 SGHAT and CDR2 FQNNGV. Trimming removed 11 bases at V and 0 bases at J, with 6 bases between. About this clone itself: Its antigen is unknown.

The PCR had 60 Vbeta and 13 Jbeta primers. This table comes from immunoSEQ multiplex PCR, and its TCRdb copy is limited to in-frame clones, with some not included. The sample shows roughly 200,000 clones, roughly 70% of them seen only once. This sequence was found in a man aged 40-49 years in good health and CMV-seropositive. V and J are TRBV11-2 and TRBJ2-3, with D unresolved. The sequenced sample was PBMCs. CDR3 sequence: CASGSTDTQYF. Here the CDR3 DNA reads TGTGCCTCCGGGAGCACAGATACGCAGTATTTT.